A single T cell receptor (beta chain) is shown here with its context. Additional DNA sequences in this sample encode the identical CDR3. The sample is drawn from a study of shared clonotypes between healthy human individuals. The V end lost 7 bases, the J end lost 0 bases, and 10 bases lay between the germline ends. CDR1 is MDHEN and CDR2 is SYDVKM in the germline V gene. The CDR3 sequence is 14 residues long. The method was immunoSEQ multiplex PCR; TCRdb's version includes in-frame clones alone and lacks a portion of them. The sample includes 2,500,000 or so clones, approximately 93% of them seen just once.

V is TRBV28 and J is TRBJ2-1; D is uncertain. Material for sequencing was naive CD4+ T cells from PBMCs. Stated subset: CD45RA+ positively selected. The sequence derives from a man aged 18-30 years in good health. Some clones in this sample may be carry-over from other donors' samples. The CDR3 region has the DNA TGTGCCAGCACCGGTTCTTCCTCCTACAATGAGCAGTTCTTC. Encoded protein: CASTGSSSYNEQFF.